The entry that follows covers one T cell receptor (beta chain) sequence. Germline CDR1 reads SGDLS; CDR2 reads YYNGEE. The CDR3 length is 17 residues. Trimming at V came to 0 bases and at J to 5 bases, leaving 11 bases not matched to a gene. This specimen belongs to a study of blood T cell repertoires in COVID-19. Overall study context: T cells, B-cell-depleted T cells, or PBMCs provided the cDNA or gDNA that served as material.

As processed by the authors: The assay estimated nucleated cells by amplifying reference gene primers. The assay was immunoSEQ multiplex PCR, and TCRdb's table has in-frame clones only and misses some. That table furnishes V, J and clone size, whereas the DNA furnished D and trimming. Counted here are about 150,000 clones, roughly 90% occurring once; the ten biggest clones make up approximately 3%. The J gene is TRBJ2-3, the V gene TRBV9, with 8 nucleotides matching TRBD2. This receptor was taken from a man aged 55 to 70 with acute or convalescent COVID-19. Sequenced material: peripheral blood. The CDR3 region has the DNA TGTGCCAGCAGCGTAGTGAGTGGGACTAGTGCGAGAGATACGCAGTATTTT. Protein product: CASSVVSGTSARDTQYF.